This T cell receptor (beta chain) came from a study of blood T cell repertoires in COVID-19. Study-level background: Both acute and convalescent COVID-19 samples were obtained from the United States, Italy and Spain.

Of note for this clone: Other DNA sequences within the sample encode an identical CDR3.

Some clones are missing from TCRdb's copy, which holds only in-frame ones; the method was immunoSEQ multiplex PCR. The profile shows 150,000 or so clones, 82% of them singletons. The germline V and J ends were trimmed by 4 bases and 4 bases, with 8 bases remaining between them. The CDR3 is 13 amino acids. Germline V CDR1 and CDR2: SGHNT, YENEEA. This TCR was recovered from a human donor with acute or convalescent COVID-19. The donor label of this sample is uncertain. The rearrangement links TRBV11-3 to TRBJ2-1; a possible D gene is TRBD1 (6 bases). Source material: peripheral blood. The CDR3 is CASSSQGYNEQFF. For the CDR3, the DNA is TGTGCCAGCAGCTCACAGGGATACAATGAGCAGTTCTTC.